These 27 T cell receptor beta chains share one sample of origin, sequenced in a study of neoadjuvant anti-PD-1 for oral cavity cancer. Time point: after neoadjuvant nivolumab, at surgical resection. TCRdb keeps only in-frame clones here, not all; method: immunoSEQ multiplex PCR. This sample has roughly 40,000 clones; 75% to 80% occur once, and the top ten carry 4% to 5.5%. Sequenced material: PBMCs, taken after nivolumab (anti-PD-1) treatment. The receptor source for this set is a person between 40 and 80 years old with oral cavity squamous cell carcinoma.

This sequence joins TRBV5-1 and TRBJ1-5; 7 bases map to TRBD1. Germline loops: CDR1 SGHRS, CDR2 YFSETQ. V dropped 3 bases and J dropped 3; count of bases not matched to a gene: 6. The CDR3 has 15 amino acids. The CDR3 region is CASSYSGTDNQPQHF. CDR3 bases: TGCGCCAGCAGCTACTCCGGGACAGACAATCAGCCCCAGCATTTT.

The chain recombines TRBV29-1 with TRBJ1-5; D is perhaps TRBD1 (5 bases). The CDR3 covers 14 residues. The V gene lost 5 bases and the J gene lost 5 bases, with 16 bases spanning the gap. CDR1 SQVTM and CDR2 ANQGSEA come from the germline V gene. The CDR3 DNA reads TGCAGCGTTTCCACCGGGACGCTAGATCAGCCCCAGCATTTT. Amino acid sequence: CSVSTGTLDQPQHF. Looking up the rest from reference TRBV29-1 and TRBJ1-5 gives the full variable domain: SAVISQKPSRDICQRGTSLTIQCQVDSQVTMMFWYRQQPGQSLTLIATANQGSEATYESGFVIDKFPISRPNLTFSTLTVSNMSPEDSSIYLCSVSTGTLDQPQHFGDGTRLSIL.

Only a few counts were recorded for this clone. CDR3: CASSLGGGLTEAFF. CDR3 bases: TGTGCCAGCAGCTTAGGCGGTGGGTTAACTGAAGCTTTCTTT. J is TRBJ1-1 and V is TRBV7-9; D uncertain. The CDR3 is made up of 14 amino acids. CDR1 and CDR2 (germline): SEHNR, FQNEAQ (reference sequence). V dropped 1 base and J dropped 5 bases, with 11 bases sitting between them.

The V and J genes are TRBV5-6 and TRBJ1-2; TRBD1 matches at 9 bases. This CDR3 has 14 residues. With V trimmed by 0 bases and J by 5 bases, 2 bases remained unmatched. Per germline, CDR1 SGHDT and CDR2 YYEEEE. The DNA for the CDR3 is TGTGCCAGCAGCTTGGGGGACAGGGAGTATGGCTACACCTTC. Translation: CASSLGDREYGYTF.

This chain connects TRBV5-4 to TRBJ1-4; 7 bases are shared with TRBD1. V dropped 4 bases and J dropped 10; count of bases not matched to a gene: 10. Germline-derived CDR1 and CDR2 are SGHNT and YYREEE (reference sequence). The CDR3 sequence is 14 residues long. CDR3 amino acids: CASSTWTGRGKLFF. DNA of the CDR3: TGTGCCAGCAGCACCTGGACAGGCCGCGGAAAACTGTTTTTT.

This chain connects TRBV27 to TRBJ1-1; the D is unclear. CDR1 is MNHEY, CDR2 SMNVEV, per germline (reference sequence). Trimming stripped 5 bases from V and 1 base from J, with 17 bases between. The CDR3 covers 16 residues. CDR3 nucleotide sequence: TGTGCCAGCAGTCCCCTGGGGAGAGTGGGGAACACTGAAGCTTTCTTT. The encoded protein is CASSPLGRVGNTEAFF.

The V and J genes are TRBV19 and TRBJ2-4; 7 bases agree with TRBD1. J was trimmed by 8 bases and V by 3 bases; bases with no gene match: 4. Germline-derived CDR1 and CDR2 are LNHDA and SQIVND (reference sequence). CDR3 length: 13 amino acids. For the CDR3, the DNA is TGTGCCAGTAGTATGGGACAGAGGGACATTCAGTACTTC. Its protein product is CASSMGQRDIQYF.

The chain combines TRBV28 with TRBJ1-5; maybe TRBD1 (5 bases). Germline CDR1 and CDR2: MDHEN and SYDVKM. CDR3 length: 13 residues. V lost 7 bases, J lost 7 bases, and 14 bases lay in between. CDR3 protein: CASTDPGRQPQHF. As DNA, the CDR3 is TGTGCCAGCACCGATCCGGGGCGGCAGCCCCAGCATTTT.

The CDR3 protein is CASSAGWPSTPGYTF. CDR3 in DNA: TGTGCCAGTAGTGCCGGGTGGCCCTCCACCCCTGGCTACACCTTC. The chain links TRBV19 to TRBJ1-2; the D is unclear. The ends were cut back, 5 bases at V and 7 bases at J, with 20 bases in the middle. The CDR3 sequence is 15 residues long. The germline V gene has CDR1 LNHDA and CDR2 SQIVND (reference sequence).

This chain connects TRBV9 to TRBJ1-6; D possibly corresponds to TRBD1 (5 bases). Looked up from germline, CDR1 is SGDLS and CDR2 is YYNGEE. The CDR3 loop spans 15 amino acids. With 0 bases removed from V and 7 bases from J, the gap between germline ends came to 11 bases. The CDR3 nucleotides read TGTGCCAGCAGCGTAGAGGTAGGGACGAATTCACCCCTCCACTTT. Translating gives CASSVEVGTNSPLHF.

This clone was observed once. The chain has TRBV11-2 and TRBJ2-3; D not certain. CDR1 SGHAT and CDR2 FQNNGV come from the germline V gene. This CDR3 has 15 residues. Between the trimmed V and J ends, which lost 2 bases and 3 bases, there was a span of 12 bases. Here the CDR3 reads CASSLRRSRTDTQYF. Written as DNA, the CDR3 is TGTGCCAGCAGCTTAAGGCGGAGTCGGACAGATACGCAGTATTTT.

This sequence joins TRBV5-1 and TRBJ1-5, with D perhaps TRBD1 (5 bases). The germline V gene has CDR1 SGHRS and CDR2 YFSETQ. V was trimmed by 0 bases and J by 2 bases, leaving 6 bases between them. This CDR3 comprises 14 residues. The CDR3 DNA reads as TGCGCCAGCAGCTTGGGGGGGGGCAATCAGCCCCAGCATTTT. Its protein product is CASSLGGGNQPQHF.

This rearrangement joins TRBV6-1 to TRBJ1-3; 7 bases fit TRBD1. This CDR3 is 16 amino acids long. V shed 4 bases, J shed 0 bases, and the junction held 6 bases outside the gene matches. Germline lookup yields CDR1 MNHNS and CDR2 SASEGT. DNA for the CDR3: TGTGCCAGCAGTGCCCGGACAGGCTTCTCTGGAAACACCATATATTTT. Translation: CASSARTGFSGNTIYF.

This rearrangement joins TRBV5-1 to TRBJ1-1, with D uncertain. CDR1 is SGHRS and CDR2 is YFSETQ in the germline V gene. The CDR3 runs 13 residues. Trimming shortened V by 1 base and J by 1 base, and 5 bases separated the two germline ends. CDR3 DNA: TGCGCCAGCAGCTTGACAACGAACACTGAAGCTTTCTTT. Translation gives CASSLTTNTEAFF.

This clone was found a few times. This rearrangement joins TRBV2 to TRBJ2-7; 15 nucleotides match TRBD2. The CDR3 sequence is 17 residues long. V shed 10 bases and J 3 bases; nucleotides not matched to a gene: 13. Germline CDR1 and CDR2: SNHLY and FYNNEI. CDR3 sequence reads: CATSTPGLAGGSYEQYF. CDR3 in DNA: TGTGCCACCTCCACCCCGGGACTAGCGGGGGGTAGCTACGAGCAGTACTTC.

CDR3 protein: CASILGGGASGELFF. The DNA for the CDR3 is TGTGCCAGCATCCTGGGAGGGGGGGCGAGCGGGGAGCTGTTTTTT. The V gene is TRBV6-1, the J gene TRBJ2-2; D might be TRBD2 (7 bases). Looked up from germline, CDR1 is MNHNS and CDR2 is SASEGT. Between the trimmed V and J ends, which lost 7 bases and 7 bases, there was a span of 19 bases. The CDR3 has 15 residues.

This chain's CDR3 is CASNPKTGSSYEQYF. CDR3 sequence (DNA): TGTGCCAGCAACCCTAAGACAGGGAGCTCCTACGAGCAGTACTTC. The chain links TRBV28 to TRBJ2-7, with 7 nucleotides matching TRBD1. This CDR3 has 15 residues. V was clipped by 7 bases and J by 0 bases; unmatched bases: 9. From germline, CDR1 is MDHEN and CDR2 SYDVKM.

CDR3 in DNA: TGTGCCAGCAGCTTGGAGGGGGGCCTTAACCGTAATGAAAAACTGTTTTTT. As protein: CASSLEGGLNRNEKLFF. The chain couples TRBV5-6 to TRBJ1-4; D might be TRBD1 (6 bases). The V end lost 0 bases, the J end lost 4 bases, and 16 bases lay between the germline ends. Germline V gene lookup returns CDR1 SGHDT and CDR2 YYEEEE. CDR3 length: 17 residues.

The chain has TRBV5-4 and TRBJ1-1, with TRBD1 as a possible D gene (5 bases). CDR3 length: 15 residues. The V end was cut by 4 bases, the J end by 0 bases, with 13 bases between. Per germline, CDR1 SGHNT and CDR2 YYREEE (reference sequence). CDR3 nucleotide sequence: TGTGCCAGCAGCCGCCCCCAGGGAGTGAACACTGAAGCTTTCTTT. Residues: CASSRPQGVNTEAFF.

This clone was observed a single time. The V gene is TRBV6-4, the J gene TRBJ1-2, with D tentatively TRBD1 (6 bases). CDR1 and CDR2 (germline): MRHNA, SNTAGT. The CDR3 loop spans 15 amino acids. Trimming cost V 3 bases and J 8 bases, with 19 bases left between them. The CDR3: CASSESVSQGYGYTF. The CDR3, as DNA: TGTGCCAGCAGTGAGAGCGTTAGTCAGGGGTACGGCTACACCTTC.

The V call is TRBV19, the J call TRBJ1-1; TRBD1 agrees at 7 bases. Germline values: CDR1 LNHDA, CDR2 SQIVND (reference sequence). There are 12 residues in the CDR3. J lost 9 bases, V lost 5 bases, and 6 bases had no gene match. This CDR3 reads CASSVLQGQAFF. CDR3 in DNA: TGTGCCAGTAGTGTCTTACAGGGGCAAGCTTTCTTT.

V usage is TRBV2 and J usage is TRBJ2-3; TRBD2 matches at 9 bases. The CDR3 consists of 14 residues. V dropped 4 bases and J dropped 1; count of bases not matched to a gene: 0. From germline, CDR1 is SNHLY and CDR2 FYNNEI. CDR3 protein: CASSASGGTDTQYF. CDR3 nucleotide sequence: TGTGCCAGCAGTGCTAGCGGGGGCACAGATACGCAGTATTTT. The variable domain in full, with the rest retrieved from reference TRBV2 and TRBJ2-3, is EPEVTQTPSHQVTQMGQEVILRCVPISNHLYFYWYRQILGQKVEFLVSFYNNEISEKSEIFDDQFSVERPDGSNFTLKIRSTKLEDSAMYFCASSASGGTDTQYFGPGTRLTVL.

The chain carries TRBV20-1 and TRBJ1-4, with D hard to call. Germline V CDR1 and CDR2: DFQATT, SNEGSKA (reference sequence). The CDR3 extends over 11 amino acids. Trimming cost V 4 bases and J 5 bases, with 5 bases left between them. CDR3 sequence reads: CSAKGNEKLFF. In DNA, the CDR3 is TGCAGTGCTAAGGGAAATGAAAAACTGTTTTTT.

This clone was seen only a few times. The gene calls are TRBV7-8 and TRBJ2-1; no definite D call. V dropped 5 bases and J dropped 8 bases, with 16 bases sitting between them. The V gene's germline CDR1 is SGHVS and CDR2 FQNEAQ. The CDR3 consists of 14 residues. The chain's CDR3 is CASSPWTSADEQFF. The DNA for the CDR3 is TGTGCCAGCAGCCCCTGGACCTCGGCGGATGAGCAGTTCTTC.

This chain connects TRBV5-1 to TRBJ1-1; 10 bases fit TRBD1. CDR1 is SGHRS and CDR2 is YFSETQ in the germline V gene. Germline trimming cut 3 bases from V and 5 bases from J; bases unmatched to any gene: 1. The CDR3 has 13 residues. The CDR3 nucleotides read TGCGCCAGCAGCTGGGGACAGGGGACTGAAGCTTTCTTT. It codes for CASSWGQGTEAFF.

DNA of the CDR3: TGCGCCAGCAGCTTAGACTACGGGGAACAGGGCGAATCTTACGAGCAGTACTTC. The encoded protein is CASSLDYGEQGESYEQYF. The chain employs TRBV5-1 and TRBJ2-7; D is perhaps TRBD1 (6 bases). V shed 2 bases and J shed 4 bases, with 25 bases lying between them. Germline V gene lookup returns CDR1 SGHRS and CDR2 YFSETQ. The CDR3 has 18 amino acids.

The rearrangement uses TRBV27 and TRBJ2-7; 7 bases are a match to TRBD2. Germline-derived CDR1 and CDR2 are MNHEY and SMNVEV (reference sequence). V lost 2 bases to trimming and J lost 1 base; unmatched junction nucleotides: 5. The CDR3 has 15 residues. CDR3 coding DNA: TGTGCCAGCAGTTTAGAGGGAGGGCGATCCTACGAGCAGTACTTC. It yields the protein CASSLEGGRSYEQYF.